This section outlines one T cell receptor beta chain sequence together with its context. As yet, its antigen is unknown. A much larger clone differs by one base, so this may be a read error. In germline, CDR1 is MNHEY, CDR2 SVGEGT. The CDR3 is made up of 14 amino acids. The data stem from a study of regulatory T cells in long-lasting Graves disease. Study observations and caveats: Peripheral blood was the sole material, not thyroid tissue.

Specified time point: persistent/refractory GD, antithyroid drugs over 5 years with positive TRAb. After RNA was extracted from PBMCs, the TCR library was made from it. The authors drew patients from an endocrinology department in Xi'an, China. HTBI primers from iRepertoire and Arm-PCR of CDR3 regions yielded the TCR beta libraries. TCRdb reprocessed the multiplex PCR reads via MiXCR and lists one record per CDR3 protein. The data hold a few hundred thousand distinct CDR3 sequences, with approximately 23% observed a single time. The TCR was taken from a female donor with Graves disease. The sequenced sample was peripheral blood mononuclear cells (PBMCs), obtained when the disease was refractory, from a patient treated with antithyroid drugs. The genes are TRBV6-2 or TRBV6-3 and TRBJ1-1; no clear D gene. CDR3 DNA sequence: TGTGCCAGCAGTTATTTCTGGATGGAAACTGAAGCTCTCTTT. Protein: CASSYFWMETEALF.